A single T cell receptor (beta chain) is shown here with its context. The antigen is unknown. The CDR3 runs 12 residues. Losses at the gene ends were 8 bases for V and 8 bases for J; bases not matched to a gene: 5. CDR1 and CDR2 (germline): MNHEY, SMNVEV (reference sequence). This specimen belongs to a study of cytomegalovirus exposure and HLA in healthy donors. Study results and limitations: Highly shared variants forming one cluster were likely a sequencing artifact. By a later analysis, the bulk of CMV-associated TCR beta chains appeared HLA-restricted. In a later analysis, TCR beta V- and J-gene trimming was associated with a missense DCLRE1C variant.

This PCR relied on a set of 60 Vbeta primers and 13 Jbeta primers. Generated by immunoSEQ multiplex PCR, the TCRdb table keeps only in-frame clones and is missing some. The repertoire has 110,000 to 150,000 clones, about 80% of them found once; the top ten carry around 8.8%. The sequencing input was PBMCs. The clonotype originates from an older woman in good health and CMV-seropositive. This chain uses TRBV27 with TRBJ1-2; 10 nucleotides agree with TRBD1. CDR3 DNA sequence: TGTGCCAGCTGGACAGGGGGATTAGGCTACACCTTC. Its protein is CASWTGGLGYTF.